This T cell receptor beta chain was recovered during a study of cytomegalovirus exposure and HLA in healthy donors. On the study more broadly: Among the 300 to 500 genotyped donors, more than 70% were placed in the Caucasian-associated ancestry cluster.

This CDR3 has 13 amino acids. Germline CDR1 MNHEY, CDR2 SVGAGI. Between the trimmed V and J ends, which lost 2 bases and 4 bases, there was a span of 8 bases. Findings and limits, study-wide: Later analysis identified a missense DCLRE1C variant that was linked to TCR beta V- and J-gene trimming. In a later analysis, at a false discovery rate of 0.05, fewer than 20,000 TCR beta sequences matched HLA alleles.

PCR used 60 Vbeta primers and 13 Jbeta primers. The repertoire was sequenced with immunoSEQ multiplex PCR; TCRdb's copy has only in-frame clones and lacks some. Here the sample spans some 150,000 clones, over 65% being singletons. Notes on this clone: Its antigen remains unidentified.

The chain carries TRBV6-5 and TRBJ2-5; perhaps TRBD1 as D (5 bases). This clonotype was sampled from a man aged 25-40 years in good health and CMV-seronegative. The specimen was PBMCs. The CDR3 nucleotides read TGTGCCAGCAGTTACCGGCAGGGAGAGACCCAGTACTTC. The encoded protein is CASSYRQGETQYF.